The present T cell receptor beta chain was sequenced within a study of glioma-infiltrating T cells after dendritic cell vaccination. Study-wide context: Autologous tumor lysate-pulsed dendritic cell vaccination was given between about 2002 and 2012.

The study's findings and limits: No direct clonality-survival link was found; a diverse polyclonal response may matter.

The repertoire was sequenced with immunoSEQ multiplex PCR; TCRdb's copy has only in-frame clones and lacks some. This table holds under 4,000 clones, 60% to 80% found once. In regard to this clone: No antigen is known for it. The same CDR3 also results from other DNA sequences found in this sample.

Source: tumor tissue, taken before dendritic cell vaccination. The receptor comes from a human donor with glioblastoma.

CDR3 sequence (DNA): TGTGCCAGCAGCTTGGAGGACAGGGGTAATCAGCCCCAGCATTTT. Protein: CASSLEDRGNQPQHF. The genes are TRBV5-8 and TRBJ1-5, with 9 bases fitting TRBD1. V gave up 0 bases and J gave up 4 bases; unmatched junction bases: 2. The CDR3 has 15 amino acids. Germline V gene lookup returns CDR1 SGHTS and CDR2 YDEGEE.